The T cell receptor beta chain under discussion was sequenced for a study of blood T cell repertoires in COVID-19 (TCRdb year 2020). Background on the whole study: The collaborator samples originated in the United States, Italy and Spain and spanned the acute and convalescent phases of COVID-19. The material from the prospective study consisted of cDNA or gDNA derived from T cells, B-cell-depleted T cells, or PBMCs. The dataset comprised deeply sampled blood TCRbeta repertoires from subjects exposed to, actively infected with, or recovered from COVID-19. The repertoires were made available in a free public database intended to serve as a resource for research on the immune response to SARS-CoV-2. Samples came from the ongoing ImmuneRACE study (first 160 participants) plus 1,254 subjects from 6 global collaborators. A de-identified subject ID, COVID-19 status, age in years and sex were almost always included in the sample metadata. Where HLA class I and class II types were available, the types were taken from metadata supplied by the sample provider, not from assay-based typing. The paper as a whole reports these results and caveats: The amount of clinical and demographic metadata varied by source and participant and was provided uncurated.

The immunoSEQ Assay, a bias-controlled multiplex PCR, was used to amplify TCRbeta CDR3 regions from genomic DNA. The authors processed their data as follows. Nucleated cell counts per sample were estimated from amplification of reference gene primers within the assay. Sequence reads were collapsed and filtered to measure the absolute abundance of every unique TCRbeta CDR3 rearrangement. For each sample, productive Simpson clonality was calculated as the square root of Simpson's diversity index across productive rearrangements. TCRdb took over this immuneACCESS table, retaining in-frame rearrangements with V and J assigned. Such tables are incomplete; in checked studies, under half of the missing clones stem from an unresolved V gene, and the remainder is unexplained. V, J and clone size reflect that table, while D and trimming were determined from the DNA. This sample lists some 80,000 clones; 75% to 85% were detected once. More than 9.5% of the sample belongs to the ten largest clones.

One collaborating source in Seattle enrolled patients during active infection and followed them longitudinally through the course of disease. Whole blood was collected in K2EDTA tubes by collaborating institutions according to the institutions' own protocols. Collaborator samples were shipped for TCRbeta analysis as frozen whole blood, isolated PBMCs, or DNA extracted from either sample type. For this clone: Its binding antigen is unknown. Base qualities are missing; no much larger clone stands one base away.

The junction carries 10 bases between V and J, which are trimmed by 4 bases and 2 bases respectively. The CDR3, from cysteine to phenylalanine, totals 13 residues. The only DNA kept is the CDR3, 39 bases in frame from the first base. Sequences SGHNT (CDR1) and YYREEE (CDR2) are obtained from the germline V gene (reference sequence). The sequence joins TRBV5-4 to TRBJ2-7; there is no confident call for the D gene. The sequenced material came from peripheral blood. This TCR was sampled from a man aged 50 to 59 with COVID-19, enrolled during active disease. The DNA sequence is as follows: TGTGCCAGCAGCACGGTCGAGACCTACGAGCAGTACTTC. It encodes CASSTVETYEQYF.